Detailed here is one T cell receptor beta chain. The data belong to a study of control samples from healthy donors and cancer patients. Profiling relied on immunoSEQ multiplex PCR, and the TCRdb table lists in-frame clones only, not all of them. Found here are approximately 100,000 clones, more than 75% of them singletons; the top ten hold about 2%. The clonotype was recovered from a man aged 60 to 75 in good health. Sample: blood.

The CDR3 here is CASSYSLGHVVPMPREQYF. Here the CDR3 DNA reads TGTGCCAGCAGTTACTCTCTAGGACATGTTGTTCCCATGCCTCGGGAGCAGTACTTC. This rearrangement joins TRBV6-8 to TRBJ2-7; tentatively, D is TRBD1 (5 bases). The germline V and J ends were trimmed by 0 bases and 7 bases, with 28 bases remaining between them. This CDR3 region has 19 residues. Germline-derived CDR1 and CDR2 are MNHGY and SAAAGT.